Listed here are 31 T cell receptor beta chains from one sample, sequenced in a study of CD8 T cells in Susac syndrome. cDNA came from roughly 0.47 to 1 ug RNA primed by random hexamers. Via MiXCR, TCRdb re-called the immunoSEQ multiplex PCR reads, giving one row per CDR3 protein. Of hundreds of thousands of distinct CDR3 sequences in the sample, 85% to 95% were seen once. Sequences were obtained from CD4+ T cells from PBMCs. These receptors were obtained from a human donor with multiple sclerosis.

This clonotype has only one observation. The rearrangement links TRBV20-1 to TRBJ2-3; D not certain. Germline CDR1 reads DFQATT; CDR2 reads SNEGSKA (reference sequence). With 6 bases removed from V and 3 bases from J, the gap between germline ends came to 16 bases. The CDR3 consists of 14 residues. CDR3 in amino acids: CSAHLSDETDTQYF. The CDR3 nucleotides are TGCAGTGCACATCTCTCGGACGAAACAGATACGCAGTATTTT.

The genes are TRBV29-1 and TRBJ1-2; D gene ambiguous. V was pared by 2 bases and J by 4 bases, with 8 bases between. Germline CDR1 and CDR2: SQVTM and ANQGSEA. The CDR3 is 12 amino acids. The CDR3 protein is CSVETTPYGYTF. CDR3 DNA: TGCAGCGTTGAAACTACCCCCTATGGCTACACCTTC.

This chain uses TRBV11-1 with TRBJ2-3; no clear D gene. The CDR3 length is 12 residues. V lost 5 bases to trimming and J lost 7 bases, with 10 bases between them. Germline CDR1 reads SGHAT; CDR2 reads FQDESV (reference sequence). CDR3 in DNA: TGTGCCAGCAGCCGGGCCGCCAATACGCAGTATTTT. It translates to CASSRAANTQYF.

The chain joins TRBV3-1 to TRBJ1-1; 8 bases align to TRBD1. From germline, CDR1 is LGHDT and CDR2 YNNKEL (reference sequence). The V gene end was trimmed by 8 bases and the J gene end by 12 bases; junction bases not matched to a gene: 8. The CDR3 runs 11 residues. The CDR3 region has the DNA TGTGCCAGCCAACAGGACAGGGAGACTTTCTTT. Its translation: CASQQDRETFF.

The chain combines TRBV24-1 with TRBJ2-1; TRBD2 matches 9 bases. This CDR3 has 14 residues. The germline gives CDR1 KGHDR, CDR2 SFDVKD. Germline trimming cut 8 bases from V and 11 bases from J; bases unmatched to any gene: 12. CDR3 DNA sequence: TGTGCCACCACAAATGGGGTAGCGGGGGCCAAGCAGTTCTTC. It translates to CATTNGVAGAKQFF.

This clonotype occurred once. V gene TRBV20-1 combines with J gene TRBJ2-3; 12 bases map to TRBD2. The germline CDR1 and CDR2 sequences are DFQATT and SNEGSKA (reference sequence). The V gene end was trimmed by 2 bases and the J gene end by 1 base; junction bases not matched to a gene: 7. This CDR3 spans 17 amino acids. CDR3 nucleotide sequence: TGCAGTGCTAGAAGCCTAGCGGGAGGGCCAGGCACAGATACGCAGTATTTT. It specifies CSARSLAGGPGTDTQYF.

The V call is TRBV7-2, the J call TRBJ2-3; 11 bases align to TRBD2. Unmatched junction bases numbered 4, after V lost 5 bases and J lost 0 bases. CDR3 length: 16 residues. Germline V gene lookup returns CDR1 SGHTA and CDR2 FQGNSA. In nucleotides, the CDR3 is TGTGCCAGCAGCGTAGTAGCGGGGGGGAGCACAGATACGCAGTATTTT. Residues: CASSVVAGGSTDTQYF.

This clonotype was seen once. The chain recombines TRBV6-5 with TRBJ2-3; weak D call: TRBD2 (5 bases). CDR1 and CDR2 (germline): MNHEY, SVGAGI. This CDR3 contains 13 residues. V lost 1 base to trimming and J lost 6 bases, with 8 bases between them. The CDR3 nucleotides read TGTGCCAGCAGTTACTGGAGGTCCGATACGCAGTATTTT. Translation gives CASSYWRSDTQYF.

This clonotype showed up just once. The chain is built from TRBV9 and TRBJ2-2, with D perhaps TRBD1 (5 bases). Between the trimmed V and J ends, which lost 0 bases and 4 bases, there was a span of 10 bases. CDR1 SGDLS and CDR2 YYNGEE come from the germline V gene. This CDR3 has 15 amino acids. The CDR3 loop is CASSVGVRGTGELFF. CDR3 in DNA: TGTGCCAGCAGCGTAGGTGTAAGGGGCACCGGGGAGCTGTTTTTT. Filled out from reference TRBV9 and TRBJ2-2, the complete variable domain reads DSGVTQTPKHLITATGQRVTLRCSPRSGDLSVYWYQQSLDQGLQFLIQYYNGEERAKGNILERFSAQQFPDLHSELNLSSLELGDSALYFCASSVGVRGTGELFFGEGSRLTVL.

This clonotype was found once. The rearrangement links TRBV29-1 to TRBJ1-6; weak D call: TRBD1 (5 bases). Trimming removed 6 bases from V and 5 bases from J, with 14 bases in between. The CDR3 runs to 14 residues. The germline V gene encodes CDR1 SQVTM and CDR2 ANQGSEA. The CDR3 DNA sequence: TGCAGCGTGCGCGACAGCGGGAATAATTCACCCCTCCACTTT. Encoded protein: CSVRDSGNNSPLHF.

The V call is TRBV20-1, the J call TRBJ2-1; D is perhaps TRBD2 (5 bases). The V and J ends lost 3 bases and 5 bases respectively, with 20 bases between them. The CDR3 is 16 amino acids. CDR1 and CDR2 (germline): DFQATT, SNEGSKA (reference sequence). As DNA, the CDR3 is TGCAGTGCTAGTGATAGGAAGGGAGCGGATGACAATGAGCAGTTCTTC. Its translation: CSASDRKGADDNEQFF.

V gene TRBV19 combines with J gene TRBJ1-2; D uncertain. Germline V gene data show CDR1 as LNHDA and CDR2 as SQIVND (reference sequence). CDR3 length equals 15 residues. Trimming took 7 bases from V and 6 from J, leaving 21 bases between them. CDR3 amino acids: CASKRTGIVWNGYTF. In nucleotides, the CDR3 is TGTGCCAGTAAGAGAACCGGGATAGTATGGAATGGCTACACCTTC.

DNA for the CDR3: TGTGCCAGCAACGTGGGACAGGGAGTAGGTACCGGGGAGCTGTTTTTT. Translated, it gives CASNVGQGVGTGELFF. The genes are TRBV13 and TRBJ2-2, with 9 bases lining up with TRBD1. Trimming took 7 bases from V and 5 from J; bases not matched to a gene: 11. Germline V gene lookup returns CDR1 PRHDT and CDR2 FYEKMQ (reference sequence). The CDR3 extends over 16 amino acids.

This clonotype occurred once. The CDR3 bases are TGTGCCTGGAGTGTTGGGGGCGGTAACTATGGCTACACCTTC. It encodes CAWSVGGGNYGYTF. The J gene is TRBJ1-2, the V gene TRBV30; weak D call: TRBD1 (6 bases). Germline V gene data show CDR1 as GTSNPN and CDR2 as SVGIG (reference sequence). This CDR3 contains 14 residues. Trimming took 0 bases from V and 1 from J, leaving 9 bases between them.

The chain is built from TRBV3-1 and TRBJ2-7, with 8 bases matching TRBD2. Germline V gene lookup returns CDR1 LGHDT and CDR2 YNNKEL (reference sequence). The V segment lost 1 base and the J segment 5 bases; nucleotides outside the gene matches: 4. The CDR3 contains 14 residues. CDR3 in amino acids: CASSQGGGRDEQYF. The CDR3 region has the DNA TGTGCCAGCAGCCAAGGCGGGGGGCGTGACGAGCAGTACTTC.

CDR3 protein: CASSYLTGGFSEAFF. The CDR3 nucleotides read TGTGCCAGCAGTTACCTGACAGGGGGATTCTCTGAAGCTTTCTTT. The chain combines TRBV6-6 with TRBJ1-1, with 9 bases identical to TRBD1. The CDR3 runs 15 residues. Germline CDR1 is MNHNY and CDR2 is SVGAGI (reference sequence). V trimming: 2 bases; J trimming: 6 bases; junction bases outside the gene matches: 7.

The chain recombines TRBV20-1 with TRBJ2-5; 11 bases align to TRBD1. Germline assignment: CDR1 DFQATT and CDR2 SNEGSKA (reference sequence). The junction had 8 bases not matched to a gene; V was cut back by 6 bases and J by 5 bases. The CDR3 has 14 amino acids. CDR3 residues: CSATGQGEEETQYF. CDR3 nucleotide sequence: TGCAGTGCCACGGGACAGGGGGAGGAGGAGACCCAGTACTTC.

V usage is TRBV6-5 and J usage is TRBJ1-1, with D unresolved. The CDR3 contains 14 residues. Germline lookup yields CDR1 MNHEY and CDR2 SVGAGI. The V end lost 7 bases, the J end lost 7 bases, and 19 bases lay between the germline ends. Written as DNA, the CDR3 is TGTGCCAGCACGTTGCTTGGCGGAGTGGATGAAGCTTTCTTT. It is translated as CASTLLGGVDEAFF.

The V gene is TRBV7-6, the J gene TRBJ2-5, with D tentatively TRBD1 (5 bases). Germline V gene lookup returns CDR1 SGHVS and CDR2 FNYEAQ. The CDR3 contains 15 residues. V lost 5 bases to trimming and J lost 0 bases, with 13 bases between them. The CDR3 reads CASSATRVYQETQYF. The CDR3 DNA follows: TGTGCCAGCAGCGCCACCAGGGTATACCAAGAGACCCAGTACTTC.

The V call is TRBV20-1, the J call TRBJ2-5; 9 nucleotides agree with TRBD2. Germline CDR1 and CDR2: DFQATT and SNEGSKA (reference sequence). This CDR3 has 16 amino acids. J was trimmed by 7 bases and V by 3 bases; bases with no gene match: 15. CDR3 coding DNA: TGCAGTGCTAGCCTGGGATCTAGCGGGATTAGCGGGACCCAGTACTTC. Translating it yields CSASLGSSGISGTQYF.

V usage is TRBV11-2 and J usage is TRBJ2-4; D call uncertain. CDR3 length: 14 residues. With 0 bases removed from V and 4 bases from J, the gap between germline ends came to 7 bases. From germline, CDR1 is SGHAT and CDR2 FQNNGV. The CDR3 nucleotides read TGTGCCAGCAGCTTAGATCCCAGGAAAAACATTCAGTACTTC. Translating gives CASSLDPRKNIQYF.

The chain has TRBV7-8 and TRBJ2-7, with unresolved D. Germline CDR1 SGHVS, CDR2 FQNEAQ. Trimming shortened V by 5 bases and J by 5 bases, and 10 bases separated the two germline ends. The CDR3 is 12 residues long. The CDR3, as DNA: TGTGCCAGCAGCCGACTTGCGGACGAGCAGTACGTC. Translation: CASSRLADEQYV.

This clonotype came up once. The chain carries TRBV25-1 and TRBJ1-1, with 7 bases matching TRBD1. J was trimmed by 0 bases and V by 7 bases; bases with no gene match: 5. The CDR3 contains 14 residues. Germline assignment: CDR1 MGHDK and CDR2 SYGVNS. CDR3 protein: CASTRQGLNTEAFF. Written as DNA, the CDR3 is TGTGCCAGCACCCGACAGGGACTGAACACTGAAGCTTTCTTT.

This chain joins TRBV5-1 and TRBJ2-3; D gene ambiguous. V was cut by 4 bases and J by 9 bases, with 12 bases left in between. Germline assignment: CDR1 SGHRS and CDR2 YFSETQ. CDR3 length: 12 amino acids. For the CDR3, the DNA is TGCGCCAGCAGCACTGACGGCGAAACGCAGTATTTT. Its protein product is CASSTDGETQYF.

CDR3 protein: CASSLIRLEAFF. CDR3 in DNA: TGTGCCAGCAGCTTAATCCGGTTGGAAGCTTTCTTT. The V gene is TRBV11-2, the J gene TRBJ1-1; D is unresolved. Germline-derived CDR1 and CDR2 are SGHAT and FQNNGV. The CDR3 is 12 residues long. The germline V and J ends were trimmed by 2 bases and 8 bases, with 9 bases remaining between them.

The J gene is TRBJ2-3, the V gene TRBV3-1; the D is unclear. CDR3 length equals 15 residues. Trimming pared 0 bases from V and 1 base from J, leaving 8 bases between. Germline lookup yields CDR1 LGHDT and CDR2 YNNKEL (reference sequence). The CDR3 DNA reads TGTGCCAGCAGCCAAGATCAACCAGGCACAGATACGCAGTATTTT. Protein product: CASSQDQPGTDTQYF.

This CDR3 reads CASSLGPQGIGAFF. The CDR3 coding sequence is TGTGCCAGCAGTTTAGGCCCCCAGGGTATAGGGGCTTTCTTT. J is TRBJ1-1 and V is TRBV12-3 or TRBV12-4; a possible D gene is TRBD1 (5 bases). The CDR3 is made up of 14 amino acids. Trimming removed 1 base from V and 11 bases from J, with 17 bases in between.

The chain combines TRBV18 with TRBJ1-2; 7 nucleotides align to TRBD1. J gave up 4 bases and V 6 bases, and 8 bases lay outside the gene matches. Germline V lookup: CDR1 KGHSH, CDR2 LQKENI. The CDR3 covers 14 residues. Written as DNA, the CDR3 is TGTGCCAGCTCTACAGGGGCTCAGGGCTATGGCTACACCTTC. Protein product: CASSTGAQGYGYTF.

The CDR3 reads CSARDPTGANTEAFF. CDR3 nucleotide sequence: TGCAGTGCTAGAGATCCGACAGGGGCGAACACTGAAGCTTTCTTT. The chain is built from TRBV20-1 and TRBJ1-1; 8 bases agree with TRBD1. The CDR3 length is 15 residues. The germline V gene encodes CDR1 DFQATT and CDR2 SNEGSKA (reference sequence). The V and J ends lost 0 bases and 1 base, in that order; junction bases with no gene match: 4.

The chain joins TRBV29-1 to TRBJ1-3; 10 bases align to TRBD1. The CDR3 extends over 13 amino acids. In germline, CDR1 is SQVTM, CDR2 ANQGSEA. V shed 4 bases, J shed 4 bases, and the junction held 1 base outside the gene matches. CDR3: CSVGGQGGNTIYF. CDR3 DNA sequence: TGCAGCGTTGGGGGACAGGGGGGAAACACCATATATTTT.

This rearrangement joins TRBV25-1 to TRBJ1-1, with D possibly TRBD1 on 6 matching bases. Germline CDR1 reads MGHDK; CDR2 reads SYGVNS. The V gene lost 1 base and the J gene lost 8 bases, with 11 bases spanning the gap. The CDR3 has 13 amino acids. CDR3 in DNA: TGTGCCAGCAGTGAATGGCTCACAGGGGAAGCTTTCTTT. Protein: CASSEWLTGEAFF.